Listed below are T cell receptor beta chains from one sample, sequenced in a study of T cell repertoires in cytomegalovirus infection. These receptors have no known antigen. Each CDR3 protein gets one entry after TCRdb re-called the reads with MiXCR. This sample has some 560,000 distinct CDR3 sequences; 40% occur once, and the top ten carry around 48%. The sequences come from cultured PBMCs, collected from culture after CMV antigen stimulation. The receptors were gathered from a human donor in good health (CMV status not recorded). Some clones in this sample may be carry-over from other donors' samples. CDR3s include the opening cysteine and the closing phenylalanine or tryptophan. Fields, in order: CDR3 protein, CDR3 DNA, clone size, D gene, V gene, J gene. A D gene is named only where the DNA matches it firmly. Where a row states a size, it is once, few, many or the class of an expanded clone; other rows omit it.

CASSDAAGRMNQPQHF	TGTGCCAGCAGTGATGCGGCAGGCCGAATGAATCAGCCCCAGCATTTT	.	.	TRBV6-1	TRBJ1-5
CASSPAGMADTQYF	TGTGCCAGCAGTCCAGCGGGTATGGCAGATACGCAGTATTTT	.	.	TRBV7-2	TRBJ2-3
CASSPPHSNTEAFF	TGCGCCAGCAGCCCGCCTCATTCGAACACTGAAGCTTTCTTT	.	.	TRBV4-1	TRBJ1-1
CASSLPRLASGELFF	TGTGCCAGCAGTCTACCCCGACTAGCCTCCGGGGAGCTGTTTTTT	.	TRBD2	TRBV12-3/TRBV12-4	TRBJ2-2
CASSDTGVDGYTF	TGTGCCAGCAGTGATACAGGGGTGGATGGCTACACCTTC	few	TRBD1	TRBV12-3/TRBV12-4	TRBJ1-2
CASSWTSGGAGETQYF	TGTGCCAGCAGCTGGACTAGCGGGGGGGCGGGGGAGACCCAGTACTTC	many	TRBD2	TRBV7-6	TRBJ2-5
CASKPSGTANQPQHF	TGTGCCTCGAAACCTTCAGGGACCGCCAATCAGCCCCAGCATTTT	.	.	TRBV19	TRBJ1-5
CSARVGRGYTDTQYF	TGCAGTGCTAGAGTTGGGAGGGGCTACACAGATACGCAGTATTTT	few	TRBD2	TRBV20-1	TRBJ2-3
CASGVLRTNEKLFF	TGTGCCAGCGGGGTTCTCAGGACTAATGAAAAACTGTTTTTT	few	.	TRBV6-1	TRBJ1-4
CASSLRRNTIYF	TGTGCCAGCAGCTTAAGGAGAAACACCATATATTTT	.	.	TRBV7-2	TRBJ1-3
CASSDSWGVDTEAFF	TGTGCCAGCTCAGATTCGTGGGGGGTCGACACTGAAGCTTTCTTT	.	.	TRBV18	TRBJ1-1
CASSLSRTSGETQYF	TGTGCCAGCAGTTTATCCCGGACTAGCGGAGAGACCCAGTACTTC	.	TRBD2	TRBV12-3/TRBV12-4	TRBJ2-5
CASRDYTNEQFF	TGTGCCAGCAGGGACTACACCAATGAGCAGTTCTTC	.	.	TRBV25-1	TRBJ2-1
CASSLRGAGEKLFF	TGTGCCAGCAGTTTAAGGGGGGCAGGTGAAAAACTGTTTTTT	many	.	TRBV12-3/TRBV12-4	TRBJ1-4
CASSVAGTANEKLFF	TGTGCCAGCAGCGTCGCCGGGACAGCTAATGAAAAACTGTTTTTT	few	TRBD1	TRBV7-6	TRBJ1-4
CASSLGQSRTEAFF	TGTGCCAGCAGCCTTGGACAGTCGCGCACTGAAGCTTTCTTT	.	.	TRBV5-6	TRBJ1-1
CAISETGEETQYF	TGTGCCATCAGTGAGACGGGGGAAGAGACCCAGTACTTC	.	.	TRBV10-3	TRBJ2-5
CASTRQGFNSPLHF	TGTGCCAGCACCAGACAGGGTTTTAATTCACCCCTCCACTTT	.	TRBD1	TRBV6-8	TRBJ1-6
CASSYSWAVGNTEAFF	TGTGCCAGCAGTTACTCATGGGCAGTCGGGAACACTGAAGCTTTCTTT	few	.	TRBV6-5	TRBJ1-1
CASSPGTGGAAQYF	TGTGCCAGCTCACCGGGGACAGGGGGCGCGGCGCAGTATTTT	.	TRBD1	TRBV18	TRBJ2-3
CASSQAGTSGDYNEQFF	TGCGCCAGCAGCCAAGCTGGGACTAGCGGGGATTACAATGAGCAGTTCTTC	.	TRBD2	TRBV4-1	TRBJ2-1
CASSSGVGTQYF	TGTGCCAGCAGTTCAGGGGTCGGGACCCAGTACTTC	.	.	TRBV28	TRBJ2-5
CASSRPGTGENSQPQHF	TGTGCCAGCAGCCGTCCCGGGACAGGTGAAAATAGTCAGCCCCAGCATTTT	.	TRBD1	TRBV6-6	TRBJ1-5
CASRPGTGYNSPLHF	TGTGCCAGCAGGCCCGGGACAGGGTACAATTCACCCCTCCACTTT	.	TRBD1	TRBV6-1	TRBJ1-6
CASRQGQGTAIGQYF	TGTGCCAGCAGACAGGGACAGGGGACCGCGATCGGGCAGTACTTC	.	TRBD1	TRBV2	TRBJ2-7
CASSLLALAGRIRTDTQYF	TGTGCCAGCAGCTTACTCGCACTAGCGGGGAGAATAAGAACAGATACGCAGTATTTT	.	TRBD2	TRBV7-8	TRBJ2-3
CSARPGTASPNEKLFF	TGCAGTGCTAGACCAGGGACGGCCTCCCCTAATGAAAAACTGTTTTTT	.	.	TRBV20-1	TRBJ1-4
CASRETAKRTEAFF	TGTGCCAGCAGAGAAACCGCAAAGCGGACTGAAGCTTTCTTT	few	.	TRBV12-3/TRBV12-4	TRBJ1-1
CASSSGVFSYEQYF	TGTGCCAGCAGCTCAGGGGTCTTTTCCTACGAGCAGTACTTC	few	.	TRBV7-9	TRBJ2-7
CASSPHTRQGNSNQPQHF	TGTGCCAGCAGCCCTCATACTCGACAGGGGAATAGCAATCAGCCCCAGCATTTT	many	TRBD1	TRBV7-2	TRBJ1-5
CASSKRSFYGYTF	TGTGCCAGTAGTAAACGGTCGTTCTATGGCTACACCTTC	few	.	TRBV19	TRBJ1-2
CSAREEGTSVNEQFF	TGCAGTGCTAGAGAGGAGGGGACTAGCGTCAATGAGCAGTTCTTC	few	TRBD2	TRBV20-1	TRBJ2-1
CASSPGTSGGVPTEQYF	TGTGCCAGCAGTCCTGGGACTAGCGGGGGGGTCCCGACCGAGCAGTACTTC	.	TRBD2	TRBV12-3/TRBV12-4	TRBJ2-7
CASRLLLGGNEKLFF	TGTGCCAGCAGGCTCCTTCTAGGGGGCAATGAAAAACTGTTTTTT	few	TRBD1	TRBV12-3/TRBV12-4	TRBJ1-4
CASSLNPLNTDTQYF	TGTGCCAGCAGCTTAAATCCCCTAAACACAGATACGCAGTATTTT	few	.	TRBV11-2	TRBJ2-3
CASSLGFGLGNQPQHF	TGTGCCAGCAGCTTGGGGTTTGGTCTTGGCAATCAGCCCCAGCATTTT	.	.	TRBV11-2	TRBJ1-5
CASSETGRHEQYF	TGTGCCAGCAGCGAAACGGGGAGGCACGAGCAGTACTTC	few	.	TRBV7-2	TRBJ2-7
CASSFPSSYSNQPQHF	TGTGCCAGCAGCTTCCCCAGCAGCTATAGCAATCAGCCCCAGCATTTT	.	.	TRBV11-2	TRBJ1-5
CASSSYRAETQYF	TGTGCCAGCAGTTCATACCGCGCGGAGACCCAGTACTTC	.	.	TRBV28	TRBJ2-5
CSAKYRAGNYGYTF	TGCAGTGCGAAATACAGGGCCGGGAACTATGGCTACACCTTC	.	.	TRBV20-1	TRBJ1-2
CASSYTPSYEQYF	TGTGCCAGCAGTTACACACCGTCCTACGAGCAGTACTTC	.	.	TRBV6-2/TRBV6-3	TRBJ2-7
CASSFLRGGLFF	TGTGCCAGCAGTTTCCTCAGGGGGGGACTGTTTTTT	few	TRBD1	TRBV12-3/TRBV12-4	TRBJ1-4
CASILGLAGNTGELFF	TGTGCCAGCATCCTGGGACTAGCGGGAAACACCGGGGAGCTGTTTTTT	.	TRBD2	TRBV12-3/TRBV12-4	TRBJ2-2
CASSYSIRVGDTQYF	TGTGCCAGCAGCTATTCGATCAGGGTGGGCGATACGCAGTATTTT	.	.	TRBV7-2	TRBJ2-3
CASRLGLAEFNEQFF	TGTGCCAGTAGACTGGGGCTAGCGGAGTTCAATGAGCAGTTCTTC	.	TRBD2	TRBV19	TRBJ2-1
CAISDNMFGYTF	TGTGCCATCAGTGACAACATGTTTGGCTACACCTTC	.	.	TRBV10-3	TRBJ1-2